Described below is a single TCR beta chain sequence and its context. What it binds is unknown. A read error may explain this, as a much larger clone is one base away. V dropped 2 bases and J dropped 4; count of bases not matched to a gene: 7. CDR1 is MDHEN, CDR2 SYDVKM, per germline. The CDR3 totals 15 residues. The data belong to a study of shared clonotypes between healthy human individuals. Nashville, Tennessee was home to all donors, who were Caucasian adults. Clones were read by immunoSEQ multiplex PCR, and TCRdb kept only the in-frame ones, dropping some. The sample lists over 850,000 clones, approximately 80% occurring once. Study-level points and caveats: Rarefaction analysis demonstrated incomplete sorted-subset sequencing notwithstanding large depth. Memory subsets generally showed lower estimated richness than naive subsets.

The rearrangement joins TRBV28 to TRBJ1-1, with TRBD1 matching 7 bases. This sequence originates from a man aged 18 to 30 in good health. Some clones in this sample may be carry-over from other donors' samples. Sequencing was carried out using memory CD4+ T cells from PBMCs. The subset was: CD45RA-negative fraction. The CDR3 region has the DNA TGTGCCAGCAGTTTACTCGGACAGGTGAGCACTGAAGCTTTCTTT. The encoded protein is CASSLLGQVSTEAFF.